These T cell receptor beta chains were read from a single sample in a study of T cell responses to AZD1222 COVID-19 vaccine. Assay used: immunoSEQ multiplex PCR; TCRdb lists only in-frame clones, some missing. The sample yields 97,000 or so clones, 84% seen once. The specimen was peripheral blood, collected on day 0 of AZD1222 vaccination. These receptors all stem from an adult in good health. Both conserved end residues are part of each CDR3. A D gene is named only where the DNA matches it firmly. The listing skips clone size in some rows; elsewhere it reads once, few, many or a size class.

cdr3_length j_call v_call d_call clone_size cdr3_aa cdr3_nt
14 TRBJ1-4 TRBV24-1 - - CATSDAQGSEKLFF TGTGCCACCAGTGATGCGCAGGGGAGTGAAAAACTGTTTTTT
13 TRBJ2-5 TRBV18 - - CASSPNPQETQYF TGTGCCAGCTCACCGAACCCCCAAGAGACCCAGTACTTC
11 TRBJ2-2 TRBV27 - - CASAKSGELFF TGTGCCAGCGCAAAATCCGGGGAGCTGTTTTTT
15 TRBJ2-1 TRBV5-1 - few CASSFNGPARNEQFF TGCGCCAGCAGCTTCAACGGACCGGCACGGAATGAGCAGTTCTTC
16 TRBJ1-4 TRBV14 TRBD1 - CASSQTIGGKNEKLFF TGTGCCAGCAGCCAAACTATAGGGGGCAAGAATGAAAAACTGTTTTTT
15 TRBJ1-5 TRBV6-5 - - CASSYSGASNQPQHF TGTGCCAGCAGTTATTCAGGGGCGAGCAATCAGCCCCAGCATTTT
16 TRBJ1-2 TRBV7-2 - - CASSLARTGLGYGYTF TGTGCCAGCAGCTTGGCCCGAACAGGGTTGGGCTATGGCTACACCTTC
15 TRBJ1-5 TRBV19 - - CASSIDRQGIQPQHF TGTGCCAGTAGTATAGATCGGCAGGGTATTCAGCCCCAGCATTTT
11 TRBJ2-3 TRBV29-1 - - CSVPLGDTQYF TGCAGCGTTCCGCTCGGGGATACGCAGTATTTT
12 TRBJ1-2 TRBV28 - few CASTSTKGGYTF TGTGCCAGCACCTCAACAAAAGGAGGCTACACCTTC